This T cell receptor beta chain was captured by sequencing in a study of regulatory T cells in long-lasting Graves disease. Study-level findings and limits: For persistent Graves' patients, TCR diversity was lower than for newly diagnosed ones.

The time point denotes: newly diagnosed GD, antithyroid drugs for less than 3 months. PBMC-derived RNA was used for the TCR library. The CDR3 is made up of 15 amino acids. The germline gives CDR1 SGHKS, CDR2 YYEKEE (reference sequence). Losses at the gene ends were 5 bases for V and 10 bases for J; bases not matched to a gene: 14. There are a few counts of this clonotype. The antigen is not known. HTBI primers from iRepertoire and Arm-PCR of CDR3 regions yielded the TCR beta libraries. The authors' processing: From all samples, identification returned roughly 15 TRBJ and approximately 67 TRBV segments. TCRdb reprocessed the multiplex PCR reads via MiXCR and lists one record per CDR3 protein. TCRdb, not the original authors, processed these V and J calls. The sample holds about 530,000 distinct CDR3 sequences, roughly a sixth seen once. These same records also appear under a second study, on T cells in Graves' hyperthyroidism and ophthalmopathy.

This material consisted of peripheral blood mononuclear cells (PBMCs), taken at new diagnosis, from a patient treated with antithyroid drugs. The chain carries TRBV5-5 and TRBJ2-1; the match to TRBD2 covers 8 bases. The sequence was collected from a woman aged 35-60 years with Graves disease. CDR3 in amino acids: CASSTTSGLVWEQFF. CDR3 DNA sequence: TGTGCCAGCAGTACCACTAGCGGCCTTGTTTGGGAGCAGTTCTTC. The variable domain in full, completed from reference TRBV5-5 and TRBJ2-1, reads DAGVTQSPTHLIKTRGQQVTLRCSPISGHKSVSWYQQVLGQGPQFIFQYYEKEERGRGNFPDRFSARQFPNYSSELNVNALLLGDSALYLCASSTTSGLVWEQFFGPGTRLTVL.